This TCR beta chain was identified in a study of blood T cells in healthy people across ages. No fewer than 6 million PBMCs went into each sample. Trimming removed 0 bases from V and 1 base from J, with 5 bases in between. Germline V gene lookup returns CDR1 SGDLS and CDR2 YYNGEE. This CDR3 has 13 amino acids. It was with a sample-barcoded 5' primer and a J-beta primer mix that a second PCR of roughly 6 to 12 cycles was run. TCRdb reanalysed the 5' RACE reads using MiXCR and keeps one entry per CDR3 protein. The sample contains 540,000 or so distinct CDR3 sequences, less than 25% of which appear only once. The same data also went into a second study, on T cells of mothers and their children. As that report states: Each child contributed millions of TCR beta CDR3 reads, while each mother contributed over 9.5 million.

J is TRBJ2-7 and V is TRBV9, with unresolved D. Sample: blood. The receptor was derived from a boy under 18 in good health. The CDR3 reads CASSVAASYEQYF. CDR3 coding DNA: TGTGCCAGCAGCGTAGCAGCTTCCTACGAGCAGTACTTC.